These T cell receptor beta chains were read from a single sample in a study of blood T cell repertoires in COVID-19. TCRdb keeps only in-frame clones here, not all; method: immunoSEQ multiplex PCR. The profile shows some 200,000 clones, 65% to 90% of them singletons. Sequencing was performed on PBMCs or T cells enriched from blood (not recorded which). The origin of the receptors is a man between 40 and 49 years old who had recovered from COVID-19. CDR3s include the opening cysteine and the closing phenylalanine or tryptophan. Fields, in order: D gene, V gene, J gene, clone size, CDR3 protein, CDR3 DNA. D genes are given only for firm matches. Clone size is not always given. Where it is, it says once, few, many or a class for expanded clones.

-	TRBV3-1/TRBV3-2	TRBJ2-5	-	CASGGTLQETQYF	TGTGCCAGCGGGGGGACTTTACAAGAGACCCAGTACTTC
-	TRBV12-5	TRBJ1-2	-	CASGFDSNYGYTF	TGTGCTAGTGGTTTCGACAGTAACTATGGCTACACCTTC
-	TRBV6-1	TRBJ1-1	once	CASSEGGSLMNTEAFF	TGTGCCAGCAGTGAAGGAGGCAGTCTGATGAACACTGAAGCTTTCTTT
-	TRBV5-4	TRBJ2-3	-	CASSFSLTSTDTQYF	TGTGCCAGCAGCTTCTCCCTTACTAGCACAGATACGCAGTATTTT
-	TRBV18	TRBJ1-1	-	CASSPVALGAPTEAFF	TGTGCCAGCTCACCGGTTGCTTTGGGGGCGCCGACTGAAGCTTTCTTT
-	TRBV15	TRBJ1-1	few	CATSSDRNYNTEAFF	TGTGCCACCAGCAGTGACAGAAATTATAACACTGAAGCTTTCTTT
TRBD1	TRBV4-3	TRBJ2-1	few	CASSPFAGGTYEQFF	TGCGCCAGCAGCCCTTTCGCAGGGGGCACCTATGAGCAGTTCTTC
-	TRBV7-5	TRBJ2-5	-	CARCAWGRSYAETQYF	TGTGCCAGATGCGCTTGGGGGCGGTCCTACGCGGAGACCCAGTACTTC
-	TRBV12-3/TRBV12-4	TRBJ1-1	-	CASSERNTEAFF	TGTGCCAGCAGCGAGAGGAACACTGAAGCTTTCTTT
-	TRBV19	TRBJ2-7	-	CASSMARALEQYF	TGTGCCAGTAGTATGGCCAGGGCCCTCGAGCAGTACTTC
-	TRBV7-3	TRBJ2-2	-	CASSPDSGFTGELFF	TGTGCCAGCAGCCCCGATAGCGGTTTCACCGGGGAGCTGTTTTTT
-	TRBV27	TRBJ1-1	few	CASSFSSNTEAFF	TGTGCCAGCAGTTTTTCGTCCAACACTGAAGCTTTCTTT
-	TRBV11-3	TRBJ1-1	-	CASSFSPGTEAFF	TGTGCCAGCAGCTTCAGCCCAGGGACTGAAGCTTTCTTT
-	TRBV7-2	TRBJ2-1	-	CASSFRQSSYNEQFF	TGTGCCAGCAGCTTCCGACAGAGCTCCTACAATGAGCAGTTCTTC